These 3 T cell receptor beta chains came from one sample sequenced in a study of T cell clonality in common variable immunodeficiency. Study-level findings and limits: Fewer deletions and N-nucleotide insertions were reportedly seen in common variable immunodeficiency TCR beta sequences.

No cognate antigen is known for these TCRs. Assay used: immunoSEQ multiplex PCR; TCRdb lists only in-frame clones, some missing. The repertoire consists of about 42,000 clones, none detected only once. Specimen: peripheral blood mononuclear cells. The receptors stem from a human donor with common variable immunodeficiency.

Ten or more counts support this clone. The read ends 3 residues early relative to the CDR3; the germline J gene fills the gap. This rearrangement joins TRBV10-3 to TRBJ1-1, with 10 nucleotides matching TRBD1. Per the germline V gene, CDR1 is ENHRY and CDR2 is SYGVKD. This CDR3 region has 14 residues. J gave up 6 bases and V 5 bases, and 6 bases lay outside the gene matches. The CDR3 here is CAISMDRGYSEAFF. The sequenced CDR3 bases are TGTGCCATCAGTATGGACAGGGGGTATTCTGAA.

This clone was counted only a few times. The sequence runs out 3 residues before the end of the CDR3; the remainder is reconstructed from the germline J gene. The chain is built from TRBV19 and TRBJ1-5; no clear D. Between the trimmed V and J ends, which lost 7 bases and 3 bases, there was a span of 16 bases. Germline loops: CDR1 LNHDA, CDR2 SQIVND (reference sequence). This CDR3 region has 15 residues. The covered CDR3 bases are TGTGCCAGTACAGGTTTGGGCAGATTCAATCAGCCC. Translated: CASTGLGRFNQP. The full-length CDR3 reads as CASTGLGRFNQPQHF.

This clone has more than one count but fewer than ten. The CDR3 extends 3 residues past the end of the read, so its final part is completed from the germline J gene. The chain joins TRBV6-1 to TRBJ1-3; D is ambiguous. Trimming removed 0 bases at V and 4 bases at J, with 4 bases between. This CDR3 region has 13 residues. Germline CDR1 and CDR2: MNHNS and SASEGT. CDR3 DNA (partial): TGTGCCAGCAGTGAAGCACGGGGAAACACC. Amino acid sequence: CASSEARGNT. The CDR3 in its entirety is CASSEARGNTIYF.